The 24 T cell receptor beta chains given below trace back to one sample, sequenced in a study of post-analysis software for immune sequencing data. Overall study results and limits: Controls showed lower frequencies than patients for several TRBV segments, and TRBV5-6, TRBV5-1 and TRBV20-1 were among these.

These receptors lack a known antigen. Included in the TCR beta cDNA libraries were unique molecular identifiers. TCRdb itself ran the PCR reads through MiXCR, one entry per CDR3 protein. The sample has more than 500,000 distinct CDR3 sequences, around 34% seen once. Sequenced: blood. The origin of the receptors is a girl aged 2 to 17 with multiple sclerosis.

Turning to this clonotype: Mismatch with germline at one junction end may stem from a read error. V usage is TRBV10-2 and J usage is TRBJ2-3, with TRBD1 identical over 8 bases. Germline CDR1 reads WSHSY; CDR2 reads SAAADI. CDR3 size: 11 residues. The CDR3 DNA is TGCGCCAGCAGGGGGGGACAGGTATTATCTTTT. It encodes CASRGGQVLSF.

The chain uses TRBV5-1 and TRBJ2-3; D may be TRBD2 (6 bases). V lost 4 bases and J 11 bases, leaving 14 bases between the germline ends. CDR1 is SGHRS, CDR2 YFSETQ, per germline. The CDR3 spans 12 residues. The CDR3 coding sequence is TGCGCCAGCAGCGCAGGACGAGCGGGGCAGTATTTT. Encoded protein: CASSAGRAGQYF.

CDR3 sequence (DNA): TGCGCCAGCAGCGATGGGACGGAGGCGTACGAGCAGTACTTC. Its protein product is CASSDGTEAYEQYF. J is TRBJ2-5 and V is TRBV5-1; D possibly matches TRBD1 or TRBD2 (5 bases each). The J call could be wrong; TRBJ2-7 is a better fit for the DNA end. Per germline, CDR1 SGHRS and CDR2 YFSETQ. This CDR3 comprises 14 residues.

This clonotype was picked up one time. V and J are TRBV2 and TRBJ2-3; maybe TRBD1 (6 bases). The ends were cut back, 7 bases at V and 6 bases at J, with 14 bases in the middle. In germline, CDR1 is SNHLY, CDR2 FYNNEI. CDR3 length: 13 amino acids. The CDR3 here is CASTRGTGDTQYF. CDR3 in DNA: TGTGCCAGCACTAGGGGGACGGGCGATACGCAGTATTTT. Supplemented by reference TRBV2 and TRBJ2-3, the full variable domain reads EPEVTQTPSHQVTQMGQEVILRCVPISNHLYFYWYRQILGQKVEFLVSFYNNEISEKSEIFDDQFSVERPDGSNFTLKIRSTKLEDSAMYFCASTRGTGDTQYFGPGTRLTVL.

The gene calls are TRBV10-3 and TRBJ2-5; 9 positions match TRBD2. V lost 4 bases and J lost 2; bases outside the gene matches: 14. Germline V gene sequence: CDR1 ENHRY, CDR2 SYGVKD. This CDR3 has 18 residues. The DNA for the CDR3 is TGTGCCATCAGTGGGGTATCGGGAATAGCGGGGGAACAAGAGACCCAGTACTTC. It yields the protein CAISGVSGIAGEQETQYF.

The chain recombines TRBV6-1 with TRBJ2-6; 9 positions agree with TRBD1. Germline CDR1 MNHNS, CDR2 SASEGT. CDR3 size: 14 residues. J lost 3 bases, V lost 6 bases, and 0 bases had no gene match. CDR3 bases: TGTGCCAGCAGGGACAGGGGTGGGGCCAACGTCCTGACTTTC. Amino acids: CASRDRGGANVLTF.

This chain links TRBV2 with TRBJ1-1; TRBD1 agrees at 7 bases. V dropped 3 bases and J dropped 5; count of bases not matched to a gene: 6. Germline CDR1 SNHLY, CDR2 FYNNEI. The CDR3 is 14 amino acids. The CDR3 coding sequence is TGTGCCAGCAGTGAGAGACAGGGATGGACTGAAGCTTTCTTT. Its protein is CASSERQGWTEAFF.

CDR3 DNA: TGTGCCAGCAGTTACTCGACAGGGGGGGAAAACATTCAGTACTTC. Protein: CASSYSTGGENIQYF. V gene TRBV6-6 combines with J gene TRBJ2-4; the match to TRBD1 covers 9 bases. CDR3 size: 15 residues. Trimming removed 0 bases from V and 5 bases from J; junction bases left unmatched: 2. In germline, CDR1 is MNHNY, CDR2 SVGAGI (reference sequence).

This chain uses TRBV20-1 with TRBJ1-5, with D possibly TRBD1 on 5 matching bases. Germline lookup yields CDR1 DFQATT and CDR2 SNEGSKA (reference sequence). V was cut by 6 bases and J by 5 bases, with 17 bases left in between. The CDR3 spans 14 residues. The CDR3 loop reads CSAYTRGEHQPQHF. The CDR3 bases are TGCAGTGCGTACACTCGGGGGGAACATCAGCCCCAGCATTTT.

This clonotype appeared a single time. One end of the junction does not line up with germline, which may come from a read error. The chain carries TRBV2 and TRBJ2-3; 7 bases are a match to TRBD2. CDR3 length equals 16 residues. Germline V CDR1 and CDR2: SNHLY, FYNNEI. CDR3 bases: TGTGCCGGCAGCTCACCCGGACTAGGCTCGGGAGATACGCAGTATTTT. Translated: CAGSSPGLGSGDTQYF.

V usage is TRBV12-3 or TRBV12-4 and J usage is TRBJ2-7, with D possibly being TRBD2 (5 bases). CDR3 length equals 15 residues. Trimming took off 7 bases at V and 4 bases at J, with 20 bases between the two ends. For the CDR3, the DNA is TGTGCCAGCACCCGAAAGGAGCGACGGAGGTACGAGCAGTACTTC. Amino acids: CASTRKERRRYEQYF.

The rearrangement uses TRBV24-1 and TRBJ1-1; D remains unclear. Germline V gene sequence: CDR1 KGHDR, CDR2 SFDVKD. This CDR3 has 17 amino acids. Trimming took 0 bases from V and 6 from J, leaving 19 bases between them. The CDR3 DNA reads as TGTGCCACCAGTGATTTGCCGACCAAACCTTGGTTCGCTGAAGCTTTCTTT. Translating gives CATSDLPTKPWFAEAFF.

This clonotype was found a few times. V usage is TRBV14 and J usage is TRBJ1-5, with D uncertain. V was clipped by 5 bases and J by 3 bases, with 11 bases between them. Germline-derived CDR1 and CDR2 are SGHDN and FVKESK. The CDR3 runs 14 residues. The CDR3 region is CASSLLGVNQPQHF. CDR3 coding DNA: TGTGCCAGCAGCTTACTTGGGGTCAATCAGCCCCAGCATTTT.

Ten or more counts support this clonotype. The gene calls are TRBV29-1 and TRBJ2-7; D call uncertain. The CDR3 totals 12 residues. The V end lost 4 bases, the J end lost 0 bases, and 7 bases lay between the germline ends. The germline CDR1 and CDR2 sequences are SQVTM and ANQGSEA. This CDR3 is CSVGGGSYEQYF. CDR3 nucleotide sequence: TGCAGCGTTGGAGGCGGCTCCTACGAGCAGTACTTC.

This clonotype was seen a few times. Written as DNA, the CDR3 is TGTGCCAGCAGCTTAGGAGCGGGGGGTAATGAGCAGTTCTTC. Its translation is CASSLGAGGNEQFF. J is TRBJ2-1 and V is TRBV7-9, with TRBD2 identical over 9 bases. This CDR3 region has 14 residues. The germline gives CDR1 SEHNR, CDR2 FQNEAQ (reference sequence). V dropped 1 base and J dropped 7; count of bases not matched to a gene: 2.

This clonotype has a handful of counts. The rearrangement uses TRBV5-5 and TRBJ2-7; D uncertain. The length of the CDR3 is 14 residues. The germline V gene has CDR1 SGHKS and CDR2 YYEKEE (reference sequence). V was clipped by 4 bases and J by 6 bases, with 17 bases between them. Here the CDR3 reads CASSPTENRGEQYF. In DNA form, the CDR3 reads TGTGCCAGCAGCCCCACCGAGAACCGTGGCGAGCAGTACTTC. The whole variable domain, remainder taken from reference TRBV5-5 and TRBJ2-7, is DAGVTQSPTHLIKTRGQQVTLRCSPISGHKSVSWYQQVLGQGPQFIFQYYEKEERGRGNFPDRFSARQFPNYSSELNVNALLLGDSALYLCASSPTENRGEQYFGPGTRLTVT.

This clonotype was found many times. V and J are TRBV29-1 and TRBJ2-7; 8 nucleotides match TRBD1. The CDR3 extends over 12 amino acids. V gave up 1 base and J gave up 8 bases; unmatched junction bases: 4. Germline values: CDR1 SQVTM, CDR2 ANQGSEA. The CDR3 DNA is TGCAGCGTTGAAGGTACAGGGGGAAAGCAGTACTTC. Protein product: CSVEGTGGKQYF.

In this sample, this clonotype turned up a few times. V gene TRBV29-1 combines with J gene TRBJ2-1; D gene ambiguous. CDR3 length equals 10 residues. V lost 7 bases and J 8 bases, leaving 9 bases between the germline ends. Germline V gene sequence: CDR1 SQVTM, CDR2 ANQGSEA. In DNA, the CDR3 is TGCAGCGCCGGTACCGATGAGCAGTTCTTC. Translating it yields CSAGTDEQFF.

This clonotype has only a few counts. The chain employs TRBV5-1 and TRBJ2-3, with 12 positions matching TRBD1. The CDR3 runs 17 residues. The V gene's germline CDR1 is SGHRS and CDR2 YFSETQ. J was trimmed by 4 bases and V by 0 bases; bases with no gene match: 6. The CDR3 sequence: CASSLVTGTGGADTQYF. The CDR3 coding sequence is TGCGCCAGCAGCTTGGTGACCGGGACAGGGGGCGCAGATACGCAGTATTTT.

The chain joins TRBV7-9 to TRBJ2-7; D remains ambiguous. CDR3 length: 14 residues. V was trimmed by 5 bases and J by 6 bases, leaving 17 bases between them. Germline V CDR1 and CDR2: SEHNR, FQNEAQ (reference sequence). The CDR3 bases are TGTGCCAGCAGCCCCGAGAAGGCGTACACCGAGCAGTACTTC. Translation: CASSPEKAYTEQYF.

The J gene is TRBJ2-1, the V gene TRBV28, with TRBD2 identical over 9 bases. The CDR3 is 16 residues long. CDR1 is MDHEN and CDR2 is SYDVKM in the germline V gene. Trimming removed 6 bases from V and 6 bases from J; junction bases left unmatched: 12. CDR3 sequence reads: CASSETRGGVGNEQFF. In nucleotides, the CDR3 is TGTGCCAGCAGCGAGACGCGGGGGGGAGTCGGCAATGAGCAGTTCTTC.

Here the CDR3 DNA reads TGTGCCAGCAGCCAGACAGCCTACGAGCAGTACTTC. It yields the protein CASSQTAYEQYF. J is TRBJ2-5 and V is TRBV3-1; D perhaps matches TRBD1 (5 bases). The DNA end is more similar to TRBJ2-7, so the J call may be wrong. The CDR3 has 12 residues. Germline V gives CDR1 LGHDT, CDR2 YNNKEL (reference sequence).

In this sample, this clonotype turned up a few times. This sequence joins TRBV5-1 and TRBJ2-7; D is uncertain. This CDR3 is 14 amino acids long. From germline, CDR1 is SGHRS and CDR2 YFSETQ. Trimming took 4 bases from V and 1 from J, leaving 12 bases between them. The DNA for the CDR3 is TGCGCCAGCAGCCAAACGGGCAGGTCCTACGAGCAGTACTTC. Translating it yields CASSQTGRSYEQYF.

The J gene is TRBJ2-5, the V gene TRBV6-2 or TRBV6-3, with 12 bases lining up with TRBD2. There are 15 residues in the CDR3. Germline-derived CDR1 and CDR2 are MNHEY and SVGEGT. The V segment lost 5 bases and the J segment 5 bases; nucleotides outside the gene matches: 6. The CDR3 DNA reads TGTGCCAGCAGTCCTCGACTAGCGGGGGTTGAGACCCAGTACTTC. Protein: CASSPRLAGVETQYF.